This T cell receptor beta chain was recovered during a study of blood T cell repertoires in COVID-19. Seattle's cohort entered during active infection and was followed longitudinally. The trim removed 6 bases at V and 5 bases at J, leaving 5 bases unmatched. Germline CDR1 MNHEY, CDR2 SVGAGI. This CDR3 is built from 14 residues. Original processing methods: Amplification of reference gene primers provided the estimated nucleated cell counts. Some clones are missing from TCRdb's copy, which holds only in-frame ones; the method was immunoSEQ multiplex PCR. That table gives V, J and clone size, and the DNA gave D and trimming. The table has approximately 180,000 clones, more than 75% seen once.

The receptor was derived from a person aged 65 to 85 with COVID-19, enrolled during active disease. V usage is TRBV6-5 and J usage is TRBJ2-2, with TRBD1 matching over 8 bases. The sample taken for sequencing was peripheral blood. The CDR3 DNA follows: TGTGCCAGCAGACAGGACAGGGTTACCGGGGAGCTGTTTTTT. Translated: CASRQDRVTGELFF.